A selection of T cell receptor beta chains follows, all from one sample in a study of T cell changes during pregnancy in multiple sclerosis. Sequencing was performed with immunoSEQ multiplex PCR; in TCRdb, only in-frame clones are kept and a portion is missing. Of tens of thousands of clones detected, about 90% appear once; the ten largest clones hold approximately 0.7%. The source material was CD4+ T cells from peripheral blood mononuclear cells, sampled in the second trimester of pregnancy. The source is a female donor in good health, enrolled as a control in a pregnancy study. Each CDR3 is given with its conserved first and last residue. D genes are given only for firm matches. Some rows mark clone size as missing; the rest say once, few, many or name a class of expanded clone.

D gene: .; V gene: TRBV7-6; clone size: few; J gene: TRBJ2-6; CDR3 protein: CASSIQPRGPSGANVLTF; CDR3 DNA: TGTGCCAGCAGCATACAGCCCCGGGGTCCCTCTGGGGCCAACGTCCTGACTTTC
D gene: TRBD1; V gene: TRBV11-2; clone size: .; J gene: TRBJ1-2; CDR3 protein: CASSFGQARVYGYTF; CDR3 DNA: TGTGCCAGCAGCTTCGGACAGGCTCGGGTCTATGGCTACACCTTC
D gene: .; V gene: TRBV28; clone size: .; J gene: TRBJ2-1; CDR3 protein: CASSSPGVYNEQFF; CDR3 DNA: TGTGCCAGCAGTTCGCCGGGTGTCTACAATGAGCAGTTCTTC
D gene: TRBD1; V gene: TRBV18; clone size: .; J gene: TRBJ1-2; CDR3 protein: CASSPDRDNYGYTF; CDR3 DNA: TGTGCCAGCTCACCGGACAGGGATAACTATGGCTACACCTTC
D gene: .; V gene: TRBV7-2; clone size: .; J gene: TRBJ1-2; CDR3 protein: CASSPRGGSNYGYTF; CDR3 DNA: TGTGCCAGCAGCCCAAGAGGAGGCTCTAACTATGGCTACACCTTC
D gene: .; V gene: TRBV28; clone size: .; J gene: TRBJ1-2; CDR3 protein: CASSSPRTVSYGYTF; CDR3 DNA: TGTGCCAGCAGCTCACCGCGGACAGTCAGCTATGGCTACACCTTC
D gene: TRBD2; V gene: TRBV11-2; clone size: .; J gene: TRBJ2-1; CDR3 protein: CASSQGVAGAHNEQFF; CDR3 DNA: TGTGCCAGCAGCCAAGGCGTAGCGGGTGCCCACAATGAGCAGTTCTTC
D gene: TRBD1; V gene: TRBV7-2; clone size: .; J gene: TRBJ2-2; CDR3 protein: CASSLGTANTGELFF; CDR3 DNA: TGTGCCAGCAGCCTGGGGACAGCCAACACCGGGGAGCTGTTTTTT
D gene: .; V gene: TRBV7-3; clone size: .; J gene: TRBJ2-2; CDR3 protein: CASSLTPGGLTGELFF; CDR3 DNA: TGTGCCAGCAGCTTAACACCGGGGGGCCTCACCGGGGAGCTGTTTTTT
D gene: TRBD1; V gene: TRBV2; clone size: once; J gene: TRBJ2-1; CDR3 protein: CASSPTGGQFF; CDR3 DNA: TGTGCCAGCAGCCCTACAGGGGGACAGTTCTTC
D gene: .; V gene: TRBV7-2; clone size: .; J gene: TRBJ2-2; CDR3 protein: CASSRSAGTGELFF; CDR3 DNA: TGTGCCAGCAGTCGATCGGCGGGGACCGGGGAGCTGTTTTTT
D gene: .; V gene: TRBV11-2; clone size: .; J gene: TRBJ1-1; CDR3 protein: CASSLQGKTEAFF; CDR3 DNA: TGTGCCAGCAGCTTACAGGGAAAGACTGAAGCTTTCTTT
D gene: .; V gene: TRBV7-2; clone size: .; J gene: TRBJ1-5; CDR3 protein: CASSPPPVTGQPQHF; CDR3 DNA: TGTGCCAGCAGCCCCCCACCCGTCACCGGTCAGCCCCAGCATTTT
D gene: .; V gene: TRBV7-8; clone size: few; J gene: TRBJ2-7; CDR3 protein: CASFLRRGGEQYF; CDR3 DNA: TGTGCCAGCTTCCTTAGACGGGGAGGCGAGCAGTACTTC
D gene: .; V gene: TRBV6-1; clone size: once; J gene: TRBJ1-4; CDR3 protein: CASSEVLGGTRGEKLFF; CDR3 DNA: TGTGCCAGCAGTGAAGTCCTCGGCGGGACCCGAGGGGAAAAACTGTTTTTT
D gene: .; V gene: TRBV27; clone size: .; J gene: TRBJ2-5; CDR3 protein: CASSFIRQGSRETQYF; CDR3 DNA: TGTGCCAGCAGTTTCATTCGGCAGGGGTCGAGGGAGACCCAGTACTTC
D gene: TRBD1; V gene: TRBV10-3; clone size: .; J gene: TRBJ1-1; CDR3 protein: CAISESTGGRTEAFF; CDR3 DNA: TGTGCCATCAGTGAGTCGACAGGGGGAAGGACTGAAGCTTTCTTT
D gene: TRBD1; V gene: TRBV4-3; clone size: .; J gene: TRBJ2-3; CDR3 protein: CASSQGETGWGDTQYF; CDR3 DNA: TGCGCCAGCAGCCAGGGGGAGACAGGGTGGGGAGATACGCAGTATTTT
D gene: TRBD2; V gene: TRBV5-1; clone size: few; J gene: TRBJ2-5; CDR3 protein: CASSLRGGAGETQYF; CDR3 DNA: TGCGCCAGCAGCTTGCGCGGGGGGGCCGGGGAGACCCAGTACTTC
D gene: .; V gene: TRBV10-1; clone size: .; J gene: TRBJ1-4; CDR3 protein: CASLGLIATNEKLFF; CDR3 DNA: TGCGCCAGTCTGGGCTTGATTGCAACTAATGAAAAACTGTTTTTT
D gene: TRBD1; V gene: TRBV5-5; clone size: .; J gene: TRBJ2-7; CDR3 protein: CASISRQGEYEQYF; CDR3 DNA: TGTGCCAGCATCTCGAGACAGGGGGAGTACGAGCAGTACTTC
D gene: .; V gene: TRBV6-5; clone size: .; J gene: TRBJ1-2; CDR3 protein: CASSSPRFYYGYTF; CDR3 DNA: TGTGCCAGCAGTTCCCCACGGTTTTATTATGGCTACACCTTC
D gene: TRBD1; V gene: TRBV5-1; clone size: .; J gene: TRBJ2-7; CDR3 protein: CASSLAWGQGAGRPSYEQYF; CDR3 DNA: TGCGCCAGCAGCTTGGCGTGGGGACAGGGGGCCGGGCGGCCCTCCTACGAGCAGTACTTC
D gene: TRBD1; V gene: TRBV19; clone size: .; J gene: TRBJ1-2; CDR3 protein: CASREGDRGHGYTF; CDR3 DNA: TGTGCCAGTAGAGAAGGGGACAGGGGGCACGGCTACACCTTC
D gene: .; V gene: TRBV9; clone size: .; J gene: TRBJ1-2; CDR3 protein: CASSVSGLSYGYTF; CDR3 DNA: TGTGCCAGCAGCGTGTCAGGGCTTAGCTATGGCTACACCTTC
D gene: TRBD1; V gene: TRBV7-9; clone size: .; J gene: TRBJ1-2; CDR3 protein: CASSFQGANYGYTF; CDR3 DNA: TGTGCCAGCAGCTTCCAGGGGGCTAACTATGGCTACACCTTC
D gene: TRBD1; V gene: TRBV7-2; clone size: .; J gene: TRBJ1-5; CDR3 protein: CASSFNGRTGVGQPQHF; CDR3 DNA: TGTGCCAGCAGCTTCAACGGACGGACAGGGGTGGGCCAGCCCCAGCATTTT
D gene: .; V gene: TRBV6-6; clone size: .; J gene: TRBJ2-1; CDR3 protein: CASSLHQDYNEQFF; CDR3 DNA: TGTGCCAGCAGTTTACACCAGGACTACAATGAGCAGTTCTTC
D gene: TRBD1; V gene: TRBV29-1; clone size: .; J gene: TRBJ1-2; CDR3 protein: CSVRQGSVGGYTF; CDR3 DNA: TGCAGCGTTAGACAGGGTTCAGTGGGTGGCTACACCTTC
D gene: .; V gene: TRBV5-4; clone size: .; J gene: TRBJ1-1; CDR3 protein: CASSFKAGAVTEAFF; CDR3 DNA: TGTGCCAGCAGCTTCAAGGCGGGGGCGGTCACTGAAGCTTTCTTT
D gene: TRBD1; V gene: TRBV5-4; clone size: .; J gene: TRBJ2-7; CDR3 protein: CASSSPDRAYEQYF; CDR3 DNA: TGTGCCAGCAGTTCTCCGGACAGGGCCTACGAGCAGTACTTC
D gene: .; V gene: TRBV6-6; clone size: .; J gene: TRBJ1-5; CDR3 protein: CASSPAVGNQPQHF; CDR3 DNA: TGTGCCAGCAGTCCCGCTGTCGGGAATCAGCCCCAGCATTTT
D gene: .; V gene: TRBV11-2; clone size: .; J gene: TRBJ2-7; CDR3 protein: CASSLDRGYEQYF; CDR3 DNA: TGTGCCAGCAGCTTAGACAGGGGCTACGAGCAGTACTTC
D gene: TRBD2; V gene: TRBV5-6; clone size: once; J gene: TRBJ2-3; CDR3 protein: CASSLVLAGAPSTDTQYF; CDR3 DNA: TGTGCCAGCAGCTTGGTTCTAGCGGGGGCCCCAAGCACAGATACGCAGTATTTT
D gene: .; V gene: TRBV6-1; clone size: .; J gene: TRBJ1-3; CDR3 protein: CASSEAGAGYGNTIYF; CDR3 DNA: TGTGCCAGCAGTGAAGCTGGGGCCGGTTATGGAAACACCATATATTTT
D gene: .; V gene: TRBV28; clone size: .; J gene: TRBJ2-4; CDR3 protein: CASSLAGAKNIQYF; CDR3 DNA: TGTGCCAGCAGTTTGGCGGGGGCCAAAAACATTCAGTACTTC
D gene: .; V gene: TRBV7-9; clone size: .; J gene: TRBJ2-5; CDR3 protein: CASSYRERETQYF; CDR3 DNA: TGTGCCAGCAGCTACAGGGAGAGAGAGACCCAGTACTTC
D gene: TRBD1; V gene: TRBV6-4; clone size: .; J gene: TRBJ1-2; CDR3 protein: CASKVFGTGNYGYTF; CDR3 DNA: TGTGCCAGCAAAGTTTTCGGGACAGGGAACTATGGCTACACCTTC
D gene: TRBD1; V gene: TRBV30; clone size: .; J gene: TRBJ1-2; CDR3 protein: CAWSAGQGDGYTF; CDR3 DNA: TGTGCCTGGAGCGCGGGACAGGGAGATGGCTACACCTTC
D gene: TRBD2; V gene: TRBV7-9; clone size: .; J gene: TRBJ2-2; CDR3 protein: CANNRGGGAGELFF; CDR3 DNA: TGTGCCAACAACCGTGGCGGGGGTGCCGGGGAGCTGTTTTTT